This T cell receptor beta chain was found in a study of T cell repertoires in cytomegalovirus infection. Study-level background: HLA-B-restricted CMV epitopes that are well studied were used alongside recently identified HLA-C-restricted ones. Public TCR beta signatures were indicative of both CMV infection and a matching HLA type. Findings and limits, study-wide: CMV carriers with the relevant HLA were identified by cumulative public TCR beta family frequency.

MiXCR, run by TCRdb on the reads, gives a single entry per CDR3 protein. The profile covers approximately 1,000,000 distinct CDR3 sequences, with roughly 30% appearing a single time and around 15% taken by the ten largest. In regard to this clonotype: Its antigen remains unknown.

Germline CDR1 reads SGHKS; CDR2 reads YYEKEE (reference sequence). The CDR3 runs 15 residues. V lost 0 bases to trimming and J lost 4 bases, with 12 bases between them. The chain combines TRBV5-5 with TRBJ2-3; D is perhaps TRBD2 (6 bases). The origin of this receptor is a human donor in good health (CMV status not recorded). Some clones in this sample may be carry-over from other donors' samples. Sequencing was performed on cultured CD8+ T cells from PBMCs, taken from culture after CMV antigen stimulation. CDR3 loop: CASSLAGRRADTQYF. The CDR3 DNA follows: TGTGCCAGCAGCTTGGCCGGCAGGAGGGCAGATACGCAGTATTTT. The whole variable domain, remainder taken from reference TRBV5-5 and TRBJ2-3, is DAGVTQSPTHLIKTRGQQVTLRCSPISGHKSVSWYQQVLGQGPQFIFQYYEKEERGRGNFPDRFSARQFPNYSSELNVNALLLGDSALYLCASSLAGRRADTQYFGPGTRLTVL.